The 26 T cell receptor beta chains below come from one sample, sequenced in a study of T-cell reconstitution after alpha-beta-depleted transplantation in children. Unique molecular identifiers were incorporated into the prepared TCRbeta library. Using its own MiXCR run on the PCR reads, TCRdb lists one record per CDR3 protein. This table has hundreds of thousands of distinct CDR3 sequences, more than 10% appearing once. The sequencing here drew on PBMCs from the stem cell graft donor, taken from the stem cell graft. The receptors originated from a human donor who donated a stem cell graft to a child with acute lymphoblastic leukemia.

This rearrangement joins TRBV24-1 to TRBJ1-2, with a possible D match to TRBD1 (5 bases). The germline V gene encodes CDR1 KGHDR and CDR2 SFDVKD. This CDR3 spans 13 amino acids. V lost 4 bases, J lost 4 bases, and 9 bases lay in between. The CDR3 protein is CATSEDRIYGYTF. In DNA, the CDR3 is TGTGCCACCAGTGAAGACAGAATCTATGGCTACACCTTC.

In its sample, this clonotype was seen many times. The chain couples TRBV15 to TRBJ1-1; no reliable D call. Germline V lookup: CDR1 LNHNV, CDR2 YYDKDF (reference sequence). The CDR3 is 13 residues long. V was shortened by 4 bases and J by 5 bases, with 11 bases between the two germline ends. The CDR3 loop reads CATSIEAGTEAFF. The CDR3 coding sequence is TGTGCCACCAGCATCGAGGCCGGGACTGAAGCTTTCTTT. Together with reference TRBV15 and TRBJ1-1, the CDR3 gives the full variable domain: DAMVIQNPRYQVTQFGKPVTLSCSQTLNHNVMYWYQQKSSQAPKLLFHYYDKDFNNEADTPDNFQSRRPNTSFCFLDIRSPGLGDTAMYLCATSIEAGTEAFFGQGTRLTVV.

This clonotype has at least ten counts. J is TRBJ2-4 and V is TRBV7-9, with unresolved D. V shed 4 bases and J shed 7 bases, with 11 bases lying between them. Germline values: CDR1 SEHNR, CDR2 FQNEAQ (reference sequence). This CDR3 has 13 residues. As DNA, the CDR3 is TGTGCCAGCAGCTCGGCAGGCATCAACATTCAGTACTTC. Its protein product is CASSSAGINIQYF.

This clonotype was recorded at least ten times. The chain uses TRBV27 and TRBJ1-5; a possible D gene is TRBD1 (5 bases). Trimming cost V 4 bases and J 5 bases, with 12 bases left between them. Germline assignment: CDR1 MNHEY and CDR2 SMNVEV (reference sequence). The CDR3 is made up of 14 amino acids. The chain's CDR3 is CASSSYYRHQPQHF. The CDR3 region has the DNA TGTGCCAGCAGTTCCTACTACAGGCATCAGCCCCAGCATTTT.

The rearrangement uses TRBV20-1 and TRBJ2-1, with D uncertain. The CDR3 length is 14 residues. The V gene lost 3 bases and the J gene lost 8 bases, with 17 bases spanning the gap. Germline V CDR1 and CDR2: DFQATT, SNEGSKA (reference sequence). The CDR3 here is CSARDRASFDEQFF. CDR3 sequence (DNA): TGCAGTGCTAGGGACCGTGCTAGTTTCGATGAGCAGTTCTTC.

Only a few counts were recorded for this clonotype. The chain is built from TRBV9 and TRBJ2-1; D not resolved. This CDR3 has 12 residues. Germline CDR1 SGDLS, CDR2 YYNGEE. Trimming took 3 bases from V and 6 from J, leaving 7 bases between them. CDR3 nucleotides: TGTGCCAGCAGCGATAATATCAATGAGCAGTTCTTC. It encodes CASSDNINEQFF. The complete variable domain, with remaining parts taken from reference TRBV9 and TRBJ2-1, reads DSGVTQTPKHLITATGQRVTLRCSPRSGDLSVYWYQQSLDQGLQFLIQYYNGEERAKGNILERFSAQQFPDLHSELNLSSLELGDSALYFCASSDNINEQFFGPGTRLTVL.

In its sample, this clonotype was seen many times. The chain employs TRBV6-1 and TRBJ1-5; weak D call: TRBD1 (5 bases). The germline V gene has CDR1 MNHNS and CDR2 SASEGT. The V end was cut by 5 bases, the J end by 3 bases, with 17 bases between. The CDR3 is made up of 16 amino acids. This CDR3 is CASSRGIRDPNQPQHF. The DNA for the CDR3 is TGTGCCAGCAGTCGGGGGATCCGGGACCCCAATCAGCCCCAGCATTTT.

This clonotype was picked up many times. In nucleotides, the CDR3 is TGTGCCAGCAGTGAAAGGACGGGGGGAACCGGGGAGCTGTTTTTT. It encodes CASSERTGGTGELFF. The chain has TRBV2 and TRBJ2-2; 7 nucleotides agree with TRBD2. CDR3 length: 15 residues. V trimming: 2 bases; J trimming: 5 bases; junction bases outside the gene matches: 5. Per germline, CDR1 SNHLY and CDR2 FYNNEI.

This clonotype was picked up many times. The gene calls are TRBV10-3 and TRBJ1-2; 7 bases are shared with TRBD1. J lost 3 bases, V lost 8 bases, and 3 bases had no gene match. The CDR3 runs to 12 residues. Germline V gene sequence: CDR1 ENHRY, CDR2 SYGVKD. This CDR3 is CAIAGTDYGYTF. CDR3 DNA sequence: TGTGCCATCGCCGGGACAGACTATGGCTACACCTTC.

This clonotype was picked up many times. V usage is TRBV24-1 and J usage is TRBJ2-1; 7 bases align to TRBD2. V lost 1 base, J lost 8 bases, and 10 bases stayed unmatched. This CDR3 has 16 amino acids. Germline loops: CDR1 KGHDR, CDR2 SFDVKD. CDR3 bases: TGTGCCACCAGTGATTTCGGGCCCCGAGGGAGGGATGAGCAGTTCTTC. Amino acids: CATSDFGPRGRDEQFF.

The J gene is TRBJ2-1, the V gene TRBV5-1, with TRBD1 identical over 7 bases. The germline V gene encodes CDR1 SGHRS and CDR2 YFSETQ. CDR3 length: 15 amino acids. Losses at the gene ends were 0 bases for V and 4 bases for J; bases not matched to a gene: 4. The CDR3 loop reads CASSLGGTVYNEQFF. CDR3 coding DNA: TGCGCCAGCAGCTTGGGGGGGACAGTGTACAATGAGCAGTTCTTC.

This clonotype was recorded at least ten times. The CDR3 bases are TGTGCCAGCAGCGTGACAGACATTCAGTACTTC. Its protein is CASSVTDIQYF. The V gene is TRBV7-9, the J gene TRBJ2-4, with D perhaps TRBD1 (5 bases). Germline-derived CDR1 and CDR2 are SEHNR and FQNEAQ (reference sequence). Deletions cut 5 bases from V and 8 bases from J, with 7 bases between. The CDR3 covers 11 residues.

The sample holds many counts of this clonotype. The V gene is TRBV30, the J gene TRBJ1-5, with 7 nucleotides matching TRBD1. The CDR3 totals 14 residues. V dropped 5 bases and J dropped 7; count of bases not matched to a gene: 11. Germline V gene lookup returns CDR1 GTSNPN and CDR2 SVGIG (reference sequence). The CDR3 nucleotides are TGTGCCTGGGATGGAGGGGGCGTAGGACAGCCCCAGCATTTT. Translation: CAWDGGGVGQPQHF.

The V gene is TRBV27, the J gene TRBJ2-3, with 9 bases lining up with TRBD1. The CDR3 has 16 amino acids. J gave up 1 base and V 3 bases, and 5 bases lay outside the gene matches. CDR1 MNHEY and CDR2 SMNVEV come from the germline V gene (reference sequence). CDR3 sequence (DNA): TGTGCCAGCAGTTTTGGGACAGGGAGAGGCACAGATACGCAGTATTTT. Residues: CASSFGTGRGTDTQYF.

Here the CDR3 reads CASTTAGASYNEQFF. The CDR3 bases are TGTGCCAGCACAACAGCGGGGGCCTCCTACAATGAGCAGTTCTTC. The rearrangement joins TRBV6-2 or TRBV6-3 to TRBJ2-1; 8 bases map to TRBD2. This CDR3 contains 15 residues. Germline values: CDR1 MNHEY, CDR2 SVGEGT. Trimming at V came to 7 bases and at J to 0 bases, leaving 5 bases not matched to a gene.

This clonotype was picked up many times. The chain recombines TRBV7-2 with TRBJ2-2; the D is unclear. Trimming removed 5 bases from V and 4 bases from J, with 14 bases in between. In germline, CDR1 is SGHTA, CDR2 FQGNSA. CDR3 length: 15 amino acids. CDR3 loop: CASSLTGPSTGELFF. CDR3 nucleotides: TGTGCCAGCAGCCTTACCGGGCCCAGCACCGGGGAGCTGTTTTTT.

This clonotype was picked up many times. The genes are TRBV15 and TRBJ1-2; the D gene is possibly TRBD1 (6 bases). Trimming cost V 9 bases and J 6 bases, with 17 bases left between them. The CDR3 contains 13 residues. The germline gives CDR1 LNHNV, CDR2 YYDKDF (reference sequence). The CDR3 protein is CATTVWGAHGYTF. The CDR3 DNA reads TGTGCCACGACGGTGTGGGGGGCTCATGGCTACACCTTC.

This clonotype appeared many times. The chain employs TRBV19 and TRBJ1-1; D perhaps matches TRBD1 (6 bases). Germline-derived CDR1 and CDR2 are LNHDA and SQIVND (reference sequence). Trimming took 3 bases from V and 1 from J, leaving 9 bases between them. The CDR3 extends over 14 amino acids. CDR3 protein: CASSMRQENTEAFF. CDR3 DNA sequence: TGTGCCAGTAGTATGAGACAGGAGAACACTGAAGCTTTCTTT. The variable domain in full, with the rest retrieved from reference TRBV19 and TRBJ1-1, is DGGITQSPKYLFRKEGQNVTLSCEQNLNHDAMYWYRQDPGQGLRLIYYSQIVNDFQKGDIAEGYSVSREKKESFPLTVTSAQKNPTAFYLCASSMRQENTEAFFGQGTRLTVV.

The rearrangement joins TRBV20-1 to TRBJ2-3; D is unclear. Trimming stripped 3 bases from V and 6 bases from J, with 13 bases between. The CDR3 extends over 13 amino acids. Germline CDR1 reads DFQATT; CDR2 reads SNEGSKA (reference sequence). The CDR3 is CSASAPPSDTQYF. CDR3 nucleotide sequence: TGCAGTGCTAGCGCACCGCCATCTGATACGCAGTATTTT.

This clonotype showed up many times. The V and J genes are TRBV6-5 and TRBJ1-1; 8 bases match TRBD1. This CDR3 has 15 residues. Germline CDR1 is MNHEY and CDR2 is SVGAGI. J was trimmed by 1 base and V by 5 bases; bases with no gene match: 6. The CDR3 reads CASSRTGSENTEAFF. The CDR3 coding sequence is TGTGCCAGCAGTAGGACAGGGAGTGAGAACACTGAAGCTTTCTTT.

This clonotype was observed many times. The DNA for the CDR3 is TGTGCCAGCAGCGTAGACGGGGCAACCTACGAGCAGTACTTC. Protein product: CASSVDGATYEQYF. The rearrangement joins TRBV9 to TRBJ2-7; D is perhaps TRBD1 or TRBD2 (5 bases each). The V gene lost 0 bases and the J gene lost 2 bases, with 9 bases spanning the gap. The germline CDR1 and CDR2 sequences are SGDLS and YYNGEE. CDR3 length equals 14 residues.

The table lists this clonotype with many counts. DNA of the CDR3: TGTGCCAGCAGTCCGATCGGATCGCCCCAGCATTTT. Protein product: CASSPIGSPQHF. The chain joins TRBV27 to TRBJ1-5, with D unclear. V lost 5 bases to trimming and J lost 9 bases, with 11 bases between them. CDR1 and CDR2 from the germline V gene are MNHEY and SMNVEV (reference sequence). This CDR3 region has 12 residues.

This clonotype showed up many times. J is TRBJ2-3 and V is TRBV28; 8 bases are shared with TRBD1. The CDR3 is made up of 15 amino acids. Per the germline V gene, CDR1 is MDHEN and CDR2 is SYDVKM. The V and J ends lost 3 bases and 4 bases, in that order; junction bases with no gene match: 6. Written as DNA, the CDR3 is TGTGCCAGCAGTTTTAGCAGGGGGCGCCCAGATACGCAGTATTTT. Its protein product is CASSFSRGRPDTQYF.

In its sample, this clonotype was seen many times. This chain connects TRBV7-2 to TRBJ1-1; the D gene is possibly TRBD1 (6 bases). CDR1 and CDR2 (germline): SGHTA, FQGNSA. V lost 5 bases and J lost 5, with 12 bases in between. The CDR3 totals 13 residues. CDR3 bases: TGTGCCAGCAGCCCCGACAGGAGGACTGAAGCTTTCTTT. Its protein is CASSPDRRTEAFF. Based on the CDR3 plus reference TRBV7-2 and TRBJ1-1, the full variable domain is GAGVSQSPSNKVTEKGKDVELRCDPISGHTALYWYRQSLGQGLEFLIYFQGNSAPDKSGLPSDRFSAERTGGSVSTLTIQRTQQEDSAVYLCASSPDRRTEAFFGQGTRLTVV.

This clonotype has a count of ten or more. V and J are TRBV13 and TRBJ2-7; D call uncertain. Germline V gene sequence: CDR1 PRHDT, CDR2 FYEKMQ (reference sequence). The CDR3 length is 13 residues. Between the trimmed V and J ends, which lost 4 bases and 3 bases, there was a span of 10 bases. CDR3 sequence: CASSSDRDYEQYF. For the CDR3, the DNA is TGTGCCAGCAGCTCGGACCGAGACTACGAGCAGTACTTC. Drawing the rest from reference TRBV13 and TRBJ2-7, the complete variable domain is AAGVIQSPRHLIKEKRETATLKCYPIPRHDTVYWYQQGPGQDPQFLISFYEKMQSDKGSIPDRFSAQQFSDYHSELNMSSLELGDSALYFCASSSDRDYEQYFGPGTRLTVT.

This clonotype appeared many times. The chain is built from TRBV10-3 and TRBJ2-1, with a possible D match to TRBD2 (7 bases). The V end lost 8 bases, the J end lost 2 bases, and 16 bases lay between the germline ends. Germline V gene sequence: CDR1 ENHRY, CDR2 SYGVKD. CDR3 length equals 15 residues. The CDR3 nucleotides are TGTGCCATCGCGGGGGCCACCGCCGCCTACAATGAGCAGTTCTTC. This sequence encodes CAIAGATAAYNEQFF.